Described below is a single T cell receptor (beta chain) sequence and its context. Germline values: CDR1 SGHRS, CDR2 YFSETQ. V lost 4 bases, J lost 4 bases, and 6 bases stayed unmatched. The CDR3 has 15 amino acids. This record comes from a study of cytomegalovirus exposure and HLA in healthy donors. The PCR used 60 Vbeta and 13 Jbeta primers. Sequencing used immunoSEQ multiplex PCR; TCRdb keeps in-frame clones, though not all of them. Here the sample spans 150,000 or so clones, more than 75% being singletons. The receptor was isolated from a man between 50 and 59 years old in good health and CMV-seronegative. This sequence joins TRBV5-1 and TRBJ2-2; 8 bases line up with TRBD1. The sequencing input was PBMCs. CDR3 nucleotide sequence: TGCGCCAGCAGCCCACAGGGGGAGCCCACCGGGGAGCTGTTTTTT. It is translated as CASSPQGEPTGELFF. The whole variable domain, filled in from reference TRBV5-1 and TRBJ2-2, reads KAGVTQTPRYLIKTRGQQVTLSCSPISGHRSVSWYQQTPGQGLQFLFEYFSETQRNKGNFPGRFSGRQFSNSRSEMNVSTLELGDSALYLCASSPQGEPTGELFFGEGSRLTVL.